Each of the 28 T cell receptor beta chains below was sequenced from the same sample in a study of blood T cell repertoires in COVID-19. Clones were sequenced by immunoSEQ multiplex PCR, and TCRdb holds only the in-frame ones, with some missing. This table holds fewer than 700,000 clones, about 89% found once. The specimen was peripheral blood. The receptors originated from a woman in her 50s with COVID-19, enrolled during active disease.

This chain joins TRBV28 and TRBJ2-1, with D possibly being TRBD2 (6 bases). The V gene lost 8 bases and the J gene lost 0 bases, with 11 bases spanning the gap. The CDR3 length is 14 residues. Germline CDR1 MDHEN, CDR2 SYDVKM. CDR3 nucleotides: TGTGCCAGCGGGGGGTGGAGCTCCTACAATGAGCAGTTCTTC. It is translated as CASGGWSSYNEQFF.

This clone was seen only a few times. The chain recombines TRBV5-1 with TRBJ1-2; TRBD1 matches at 12 bases. The J segment lost 8 bases and the V segment lost 4 bases, leaving 9 bases of the junction unmatched. The CDR3 covers 15 residues. Germline CDR1 SGHRS, CDR2 YFSETQ. The CDR3 sequence: CASSEGTGGAWGYTF. As DNA, the CDR3 is TGCGCCAGCAGCGAGGGGACAGGGGGCGCGTGGGGCTACACCTTC.

The chain links TRBV9 to TRBJ2-5; 11 bases align to TRBD2. J lost 5 bases, V lost 4 bases, and 4 bases had no gene match. This CDR3 contains 14 residues. Per germline, CDR1 SGDLS and CDR2 YYNGEE. CDR3 loop: CASSRTSGPETQYF. The CDR3, as DNA: TGTGCCAGCAGCCGGACTAGCGGGCCGGAGACCCAGTACTTC.

The CDR3 is CASSIPPNEQFF. As DNA, the CDR3 is TGTGCCAGTAGTATCCCCCCAAATGAGCAGTTCTTC. The J gene is TRBJ2-1, the V gene TRBV19, with D unclear. Germline assignment: CDR1 LNHDA and CDR2 SQIVND (reference sequence). The ends were cut back, 3 bases at V and 7 bases at J, with 7 bases in the middle. CDR3 length: 12 amino acids.

This chain uses TRBV7-8 with TRBJ2-7; 7 bases are shared with TRBD1. The germline V gene has CDR1 SGHVS and CDR2 FQNEAQ. V was clipped by 1 base and J by 2 bases; unmatched bases: 5. This CDR3 has 15 amino acids. In DNA, the CDR3 is TGTGCCAGCAGCTTAGATACAGGGGATACCTACGAGCAGTACTTC. Translating gives CASSLDTGDTYEQYF. Using reference TRBV7-8 and TRBJ2-7 for the parts outside the CDR3, the full variable domain is GAGVSQSPRYKVAKRGQDVALRCDPISGHVSLFWYQQALGQGPEFLTYFQNEAQLDKSGLPSDRFFAERPEGSVSTLKIQRTQQEDSAVYLCASSLDTGDTYEQYFGPGTRLTVT.

In its sample, this clone was seen once. V usage is TRBV14 and J usage is TRBJ1-1, with 7 bases fitting TRBD1. The CDR3 totals 15 residues. Per the germline V gene, CDR1 is SGHDN and CDR2 is FVKESK. Trimming removed 6 bases from V and 2 bases from J; junction bases left unmatched: 9. The CDR3 DNA reads as TGTGCCAGCAGTCGCGTCCGGGACAGAAACACTGAAGCTTTCTTT. Residues: CASSRVRDRNTEAFF.

This clone turned up a few times. The chain employs TRBV6-6 and TRBJ1-4; TRBD1 matches at 7 bases. From germline, CDR1 is MNHNY and CDR2 SVGAGI (reference sequence). This CDR3 comprises 15 residues. Germline trimming cut 5 bases from V and 5 bases from J; bases unmatched to any gene: 8. The CDR3 is CASSTGTAVNEKLFF. CDR3 nucleotide sequence: TGTGCCAGCAGTACTGGGACAGCGGTGAATGAAAAACTGTTTTTT.

This clone was counted a few times. The chain has TRBV20-1 and TRBJ1-4; D not resolved. The CDR3 spans 10 residues. V was trimmed by 5 bases and J by 7 bases, leaving 5 bases between them. Per the germline V gene, CDR1 is DFQATT and CDR2 is SNEGSKA (reference sequence). The CDR3 spells CSAEAEKLFF. The CDR3 DNA reads as TGCAGTGCTGAGGCTGAAAAACTGTTTTTT.

As concerns this clone: Other DNA sequences from this sample encode an identical CDR3 as well. The genes are TRBV11-2 and TRBJ1-4; D is possibly TRBD1 (6 bases). Between the trimmed V and J ends, which lost 3 bases and 5 bases, there was a span of 10 bases. Looked up from germline, CDR1 is SGHAT and CDR2 is FQNNGV. The CDR3 runs to 14 residues. The CDR3 region is CASSLGGTNEKLFF. In DNA form, the CDR3 reads TGTGCCAGCAGCTTGGGGGGGACAAATGAAAAACTGTTTTTT.

In DNA form, the CDR3 reads TGTGCCAGCAGAGGCCCCGCCGGGACAGGCACTGAAGCTTTCTTT. Its translation: CASRGPAGTGTEAFF. V and J are TRBV6-5 and TRBJ1-1, with 8 nucleotides matching TRBD1. Germline CDR1 is MNHEY and CDR2 is SVGAGI. With V trimmed by 6 bases and J by 4 bases, 10 bases remained unmatched. CDR3 length: 15 residues.

The genes are TRBV7-3 and TRBJ2-3, with D possibly TRBD1 on 5 matching bases. Germline CDR1 SGHTA, CDR2 FQGTGA. V lost 5 bases and J lost 5, with 11 bases in between. The CDR3 has 13 amino acids. The CDR3 DNA reads as TGTGCCAGCAGCGGGCCGCAGGGAGATACGCAGTATTTT. This sequence encodes CASSGPQGDTQYF.

This sequence joins TRBV7-3 and TRBJ2-1; 13 bases are a match to TRBD2. The J segment lost 7 bases and the V segment lost 4 bases, leaving 7 bases of the junction unmatched. Germline assignment: CDR1 SGHTA and CDR2 FQGTGA. The CDR3 is 16 amino acids. The chain's CDR3 is CASSSRTSGGPNEQFF. CDR3 sequence (DNA): TGTGCCAGCAGCTCACGGACTAGCGGGGGCCCAAATGAGCAGTTCTTC.

V gene TRBV30 combines with J gene TRBJ1-4; a possible D gene is TRBD1 (6 bases). The V gene lost 7 bases and the J gene lost 8 bases, with 29 bases spanning the gap. The CDR3 is 17 residues long. Germline CDR1 GTSNPN, CDR2 SVGIG (reference sequence). CDR3 amino acids: CAFNPSLTGLRSEKLFF. DNA for the CDR3: TGTGCCTTCAACCCTTCATTAACAGGGTTGCGGTCAGAAAAACTGTTTTTT.

This clone came up a few times. The rearrangement links TRBV5-1 to TRBJ2-1, with a tentative D call TRBD2 (5 bases). V was trimmed by 0 bases and J by 5 bases, leaving 15 bases between them. The CDR3 extends over 16 amino acids. Germline lookup yields CDR1 SGHRS and CDR2 YFSETQ. CDR3 sequence reads: CASSLVLGFGDNEQFF. DNA for the CDR3: TGCGCCAGCAGCTTGGTCTTAGGTTTCGGGGACAATGAGCAGTTCTTC.

This chain uses TRBV19 with TRBJ2-2; the D gene is possibly TRBD2 (7 bases). Germline values: CDR1 LNHDA, CDR2 SQIVND (reference sequence). The CDR3 loop spans 13 amino acids. V was trimmed by 10 bases and J by 7 bases, leaving 16 bases between them. The CDR3 DNA sequence: TGTGCCACCGGAGGGGGGGCAAACGGGGAGCTGTTTTTT. Residues: CATGGGANGELFF.

The chain links TRBV6-5 to TRBJ2-6; no reliable D call. This CDR3 contains 13 residues. Germline V CDR1 and CDR2: MNHEY, SVGAGI. The V end was cut by 7 bases, the J end by 4 bases, with 8 bases between. The CDR3 DNA is TGTGCCAGCATGGCCCCCGGGGCCAACGTCCTGACTTTC. Translation gives CASMAPGANVLTF.

This sequence joins TRBV4-1 and TRBJ2-1; 11 bases match TRBD2. Germline values: CDR1 MGHRA, CDR2 YSYEKL. This CDR3 is 17 amino acids long. With V trimmed by 0 bases and J by 7 bases, 8 bases remained unmatched. In nucleotides, the CDR3 is TGCGCCAGCAGCCAAGATCGTTTAGCGGGGGGGCCGAATGAGCAGTTCTTC. Translated: CASSQDRLAGGPNEQFF.

V gene TRBV24-1 combines with J gene TRBJ1-3, with 9 bases that match TRBD1. V was clipped by 2 bases and J by 2 bases; unmatched bases: 3. The CDR3 is 16 amino acids. Germline CDR1 is KGHDR and CDR2 is SFDVKD. CDR3 DNA: TGTGCCACCAGTGATTATCGGGACAGGGCTGGAAACACCATATATTTT. This codes for CATSDYRDRAGNTIYF.

There are a few counts of this clone. The chain is built from TRBV11-2 and TRBJ2-7; 9 nucleotides agree with TRBD1. With V trimmed by 4 bases and J by 5 bases, 9 bases remained unmatched. The CDR3 runs to 15 residues. In germline, CDR1 is SGHAT, CDR2 FQNNGV. CDR3 sequence: CASSSTGTGYDEQYF. The CDR3 coding sequence is TGTGCCAGCAGCTCAACCGGGACAGGGTATGACGAGCAGTACTTC.

CDR3 sequence: CASSPTSGGNTDTQYF. The CDR3 DNA reads as TGTGCCAGCAGCCCCACGTCGGGAGGGAACACAGATACGCAGTATTTT. V usage is TRBV7-7 and J usage is TRBJ2-3; the match to TRBD2 covers 8 bases. Germline CDR1 and CDR2: SSHAT and FNYEAQ (reference sequence). J gave up 2 bases and V 5 bases, and 9 bases lay outside the gene matches. CDR3 length: 16 residues.

This sequence joins TRBV5-5 and TRBJ1-2; no definite D call. The germline V and J ends were trimmed by 4 bases and 2 bases, with 15 bases remaining between them. This CDR3 comprises 15 residues. Germline values: CDR1 SGHKS, CDR2 YYEKEE (reference sequence). The CDR3 nucleotides are TGTGCCAGCAGCCCGCGAGTTTCGTCAAACTATGGCTACACCTTC. This sequence encodes CASSPRVSSNYGYTF.

The chain joins TRBV2 to TRBJ1-5, with 7 bases matching TRBD1. V shed 7 bases and J 1 base; nucleotides not matched to a gene: 1. The CDR3 is 13 residues long. Germline lookup yields CDR1 SNHLY and CDR2 FYNNEI. The chain's CDR3 is CASKDRSNQPQHF. As DNA, the CDR3 is TGTGCCAGCAAGGACAGGAGCAATCAGCCCCAGCATTTT.

For the CDR3, the DNA is TGTGCCAGCAGCGTCTCCGGGACTACCTCCTACAATGAGCAGTTCTTC. This translates into CASSVSGTTSYNEQFF. The V and J genes are TRBV9 and TRBJ2-1; 7 nucleotides agree with TRBD2. CDR1 is SGDLS and CDR2 is YYNGEE in the germline V gene. The CDR3 has 16 residues. The J segment lost 0 bases and the V segment lost 2 bases, leaving 5 bases of the junction unmatched.

The chain is built from TRBV3-1 (or the pseudogene TRBV3-2) and TRBJ1-1; possible D gene TRBD1, 5 bases. From germline, CDR1 is LGHDT and CDR2 YNNKEL (reference sequence). V lost 3 bases and J lost 5, with 13 bases in between. This CDR3 region has 14 residues. The CDR3 is CASSHPGGRTEAFF. The CDR3 DNA sequence: TGTGCCAGCAGCCATCCCGGGGGGAGGACTGAAGCTTTCTTT.

The rearrangement links TRBV24-1 to TRBJ1-2, with D hard to call. The ends were cut back, 9 bases at V and 8 bases at J, with 12 bases in the middle. The CDR3 has 11 amino acids. The germline V gene has CDR1 KGHDR and CDR2 SFDVKD. The CDR3 DNA reads as TGTGCCACCCGCGGTCGCAGAGGCTACACCTTC. This translates into CATRGRRGYTF.

The chain joins TRBV6-5 to TRBJ1-5; the D is unclear. Germline V gene sequence: CDR1 MNHEY, CDR2 SVGAGI. This CDR3 comprises 16 residues. V was shortened by 4 bases and J by 0 bases, with 13 bases between the two germline ends. The CDR3 is CASSSPWGGSNQPQHF. DNA for the CDR3: TGTGCCAGCAGTTCCCCGTGGGGAGGTAGCAATCAGCCCCAGCATTTT.

A word on this clone: The sample holds other DNA sequences that translate to the same CDR3. V gene TRBV30 combines with J gene TRBJ1-1; D unclear. V dropped 0 bases and J dropped 1 base, with 6 bases sitting between them. Germline V gene lookup returns CDR1 GTSNPN and CDR2 SVGIG (reference sequence). This CDR3 contains 13 residues. In DNA form, the CDR3 reads TGTGCCTGGAGTGTAGCAGGGAACACTGAAGCTTTCTTT. Protein sequence: CAWSVAGNTEAFF.

V and J are TRBV3-1 (or the pseudogene TRBV3-2) and TRBJ2-3, with 9 bases matching TRBD2. Germline lookup yields CDR1 LGHDT and CDR2 YNNKEL (reference sequence). CDR3 length: 14 amino acids. After removal of 6 bases from V and 7 bases from J, the junction contained 8 bases not matched to a gene. CDR3: CASRGAGGRNTQYF. The CDR3 DNA is TGTGCCAGCAGAGGAGCGGGGGGACGGAATACGCAGTATTTT.